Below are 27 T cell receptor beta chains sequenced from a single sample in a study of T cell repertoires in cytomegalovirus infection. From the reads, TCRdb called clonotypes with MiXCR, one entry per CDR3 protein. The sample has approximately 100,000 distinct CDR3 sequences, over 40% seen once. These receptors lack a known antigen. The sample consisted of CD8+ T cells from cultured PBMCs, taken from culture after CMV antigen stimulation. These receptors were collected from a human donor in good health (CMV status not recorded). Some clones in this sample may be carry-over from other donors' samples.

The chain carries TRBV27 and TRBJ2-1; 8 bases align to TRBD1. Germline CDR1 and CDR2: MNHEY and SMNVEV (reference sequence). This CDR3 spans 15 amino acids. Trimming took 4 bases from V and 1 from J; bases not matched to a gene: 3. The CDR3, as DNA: TGTGCCAGCAGTTCCCGGGACAGGTCCTACAATGAGCAGTTCTTC. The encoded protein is CASSSRDRSYNEQFF.

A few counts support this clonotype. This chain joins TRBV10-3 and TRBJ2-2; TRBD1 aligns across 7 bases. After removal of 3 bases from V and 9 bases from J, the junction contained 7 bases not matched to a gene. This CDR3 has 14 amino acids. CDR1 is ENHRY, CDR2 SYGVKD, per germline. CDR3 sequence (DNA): TGTGCCATCAGTGAATCTGGGACAGTTAGGGAGCTGTTTTTT. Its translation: CAISESGTVRELFF.

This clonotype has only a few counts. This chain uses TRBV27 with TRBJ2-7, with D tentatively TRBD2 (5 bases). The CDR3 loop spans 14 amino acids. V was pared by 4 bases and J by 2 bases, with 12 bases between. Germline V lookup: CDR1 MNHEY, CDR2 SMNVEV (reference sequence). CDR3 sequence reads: CASSSHLGAYEQYF. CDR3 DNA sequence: TGTGCCAGCAGTTCCCATTTGGGAGCCTACGAGCAGTACTTC.

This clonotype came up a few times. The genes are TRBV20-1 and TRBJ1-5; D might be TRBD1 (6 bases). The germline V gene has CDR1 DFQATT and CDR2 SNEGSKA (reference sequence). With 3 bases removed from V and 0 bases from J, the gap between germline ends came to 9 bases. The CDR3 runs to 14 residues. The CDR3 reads CSASEGDSNQPQHF. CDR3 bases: TGCAGTGCTAGCGAGGGGGATAGCAATCAGCCCCAGCATTTT.

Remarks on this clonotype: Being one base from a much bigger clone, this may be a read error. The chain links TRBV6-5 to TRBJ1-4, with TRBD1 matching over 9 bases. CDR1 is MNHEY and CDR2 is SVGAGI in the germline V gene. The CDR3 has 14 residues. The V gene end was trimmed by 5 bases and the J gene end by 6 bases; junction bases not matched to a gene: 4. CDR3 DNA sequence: TGTGCCAGCAGTGGGACAGGGTCTGATGAAAAACTGTTTTTT. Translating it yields CASSGTGSDEKLFF.

The CDR3 DNA sequence: TGTGCCAGCAGCTCAGCCCTCCAGGGTTTGTGGGGTGGCTACACCTTC. This translates into CASSSALQGLWGGYTF. The chain joins TRBV7-9 to TRBJ1-2, with a weak D call TRBD1 (5 bases). CDR1 and CDR2 from the germline V gene are SEHNR and FQNEAQ (reference sequence). This CDR3 contains 16 residues. The ends were cut back, 4 bases at V and 7 bases at J, with 22 bases in the middle.

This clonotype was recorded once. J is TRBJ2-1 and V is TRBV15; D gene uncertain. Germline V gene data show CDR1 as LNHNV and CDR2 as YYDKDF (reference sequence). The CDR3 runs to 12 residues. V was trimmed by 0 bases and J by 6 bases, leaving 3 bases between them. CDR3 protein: CATSRDRNEQFF. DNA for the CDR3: TGTGCCACCAGCAGAGATCGCAATGAGCAGTTCTTC.

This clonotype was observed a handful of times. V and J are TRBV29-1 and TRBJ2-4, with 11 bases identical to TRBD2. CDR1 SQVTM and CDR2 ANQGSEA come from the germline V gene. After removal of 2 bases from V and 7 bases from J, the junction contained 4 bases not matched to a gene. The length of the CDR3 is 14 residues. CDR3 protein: CSVERLAGGNIQYF. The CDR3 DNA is TGCAGCGTTGAAAGGCTAGCGGGGGGTAACATTCAGTACTTC.

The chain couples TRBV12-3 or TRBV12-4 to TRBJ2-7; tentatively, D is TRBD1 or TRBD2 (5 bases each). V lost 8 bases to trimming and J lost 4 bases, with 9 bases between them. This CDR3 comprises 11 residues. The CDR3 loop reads CASGGIYEQYF. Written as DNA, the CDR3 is TGTGCCAGCGGGGGAATTTACGAGCAGTACTTC.

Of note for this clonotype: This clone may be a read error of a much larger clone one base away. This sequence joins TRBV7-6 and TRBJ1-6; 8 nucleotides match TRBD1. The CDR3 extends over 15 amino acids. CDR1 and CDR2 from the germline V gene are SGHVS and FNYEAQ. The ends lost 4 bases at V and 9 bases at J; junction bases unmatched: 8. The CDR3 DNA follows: TGTGCCAGCAGCTGGTTCGGGACAGGTTTTTCACCCCTCCACTTT. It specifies CASSWFGTGFSPLHF.

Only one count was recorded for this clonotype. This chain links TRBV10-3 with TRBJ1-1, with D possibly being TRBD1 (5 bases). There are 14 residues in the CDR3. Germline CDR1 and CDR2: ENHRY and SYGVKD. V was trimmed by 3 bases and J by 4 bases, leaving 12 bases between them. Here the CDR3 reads CAISDPGRTTEAFF. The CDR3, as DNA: TGTGCCATCAGTGATCCGGGACGAACCACTGAAGCTTTCTTT.

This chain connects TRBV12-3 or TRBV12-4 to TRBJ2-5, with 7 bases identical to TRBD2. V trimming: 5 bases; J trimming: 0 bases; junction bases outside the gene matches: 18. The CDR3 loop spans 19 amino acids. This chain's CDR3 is CASSTDSGWLDFYQETQYF. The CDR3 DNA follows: TGTGCCAGCAGTACCGATAGCGGGTGGCTTGATTTTTACCAAGAGACCCAGTACTTC.

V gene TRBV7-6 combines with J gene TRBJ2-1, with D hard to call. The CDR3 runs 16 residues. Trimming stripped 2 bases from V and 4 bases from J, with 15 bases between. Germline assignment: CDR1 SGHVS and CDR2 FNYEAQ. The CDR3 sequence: CASSLLMPGSYNEQFF. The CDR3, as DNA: TGTGCCAGCAGCTTATTAATGCCGGGTTCGTACAATGAGCAGTTCTTC.

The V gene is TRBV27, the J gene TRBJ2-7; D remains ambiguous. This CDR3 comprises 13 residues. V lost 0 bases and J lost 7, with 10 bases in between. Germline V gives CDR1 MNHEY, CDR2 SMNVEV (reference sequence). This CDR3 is CASSLSRVVEQYF. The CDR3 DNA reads TGTGCCAGCAGTTTATCCCGGGTGGTTGAGCAGTACTTC.

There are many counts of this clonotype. CDR3 coding DNA: TGTGCCAGCCAGGACTTAGGGAACACCGGGGAGCTGTTTTTT. Translation gives CASQDLGNTGELFF. The chain combines TRBV27 with TRBJ2-2, with D possibly being TRBD2 (5 bases). The CDR3 runs 14 residues. Trimming removed 8 bases at V and 1 base at J, with 11 bases between. Germline lookup yields CDR1 MNHEY and CDR2 SMNVEV (reference sequence).

Here the CDR3 DNA reads TGCAGCGTTGAAGACGCGGGGGGAGGAAGCACAGATACGCAGTATTTT. Amino acid sequence: CSVEDAGGGSTDTQYF. J is TRBJ2-3 and V is TRBV29-1; 8 nucleotides line up with TRBD2. The CDR3 loop spans 16 amino acids. V was clipped by 0 bases and J by 0 bases; unmatched bases: 5. CDR1 is SQVTM, CDR2 ANQGSEA, per germline.

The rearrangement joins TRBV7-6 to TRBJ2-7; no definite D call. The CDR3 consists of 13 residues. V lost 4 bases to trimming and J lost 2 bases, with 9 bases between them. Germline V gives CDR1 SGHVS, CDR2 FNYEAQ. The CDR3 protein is CASSWAETYEQYF. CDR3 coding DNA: TGTGCCAGCAGCTGGGCGGAAACCTACGAGCAGTACTTC.

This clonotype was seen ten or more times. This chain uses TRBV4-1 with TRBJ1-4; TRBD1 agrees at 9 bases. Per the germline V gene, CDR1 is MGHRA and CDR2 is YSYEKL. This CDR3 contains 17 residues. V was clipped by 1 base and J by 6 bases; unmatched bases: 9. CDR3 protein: CASSQVVHRGLDEKLFF. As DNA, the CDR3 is TGCGCCAGCAGCCAAGTAGTTCACAGGGGGCTGGATGAAAAACTGTTTTTT.

Written as DNA, the CDR3 is TGTGCCAGCAGTTACTCACCGGGGTTGAGCACTGAAGCTTTCTTT. It is translated as CASSYSPGLSTEAFF. The V call is TRBV6-5, the J call TRBJ1-1; D unclear. There are 15 residues in the CDR3. The germline V and J ends were trimmed by 0 bases and 4 bases, with 12 bases remaining between them. Germline V lookup: CDR1 MNHEY, CDR2 SVGAGI.

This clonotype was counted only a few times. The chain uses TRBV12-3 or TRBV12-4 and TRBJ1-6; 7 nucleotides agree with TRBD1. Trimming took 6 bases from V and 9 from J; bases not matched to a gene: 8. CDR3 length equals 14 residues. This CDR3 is CASSPGQWSSPLHF. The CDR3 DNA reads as TGTGCCAGCAGCCCGGGACAGTGGAGTTCACCCCTCCACTTT.

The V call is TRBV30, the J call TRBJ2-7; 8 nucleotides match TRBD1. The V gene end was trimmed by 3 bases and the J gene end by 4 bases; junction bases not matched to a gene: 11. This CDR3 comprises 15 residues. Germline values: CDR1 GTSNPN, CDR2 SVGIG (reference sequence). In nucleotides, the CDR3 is TGTGCCTGGAGCCCCTCCGACAGGGGAAAGTACGAGCAGTACTTC. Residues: CAWSPSDRGKYEQYF.

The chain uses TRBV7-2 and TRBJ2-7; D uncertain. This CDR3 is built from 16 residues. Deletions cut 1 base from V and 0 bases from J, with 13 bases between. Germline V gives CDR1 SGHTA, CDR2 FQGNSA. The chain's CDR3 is CASSLGIISYSYEQYF. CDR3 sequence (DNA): TGTGCCAGCAGCTTAGGGATTATTAGCTACTCCTACGAGCAGTACTTC.

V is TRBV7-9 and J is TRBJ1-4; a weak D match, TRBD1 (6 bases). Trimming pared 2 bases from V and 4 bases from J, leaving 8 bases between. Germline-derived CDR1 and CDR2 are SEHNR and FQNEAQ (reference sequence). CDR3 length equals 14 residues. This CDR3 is CASSLTDSNEKLFF. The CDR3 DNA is TGTGCCAGCAGCTTAACGGACAGTAATGAAAAACTGTTTTTT.

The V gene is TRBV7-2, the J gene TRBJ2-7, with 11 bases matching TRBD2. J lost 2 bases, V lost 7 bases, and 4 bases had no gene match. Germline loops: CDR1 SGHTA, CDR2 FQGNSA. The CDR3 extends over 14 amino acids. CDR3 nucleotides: TGTGCCAGCACAACGACTAGCGGGGCCTACGAGCAGTACTTC. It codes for CASTTTSGAYEQYF. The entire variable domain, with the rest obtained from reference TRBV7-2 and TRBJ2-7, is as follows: GAGVSQSPSNKVTEKGKDVELRCDPISGHTALYWYRQSLGQGLEFLIYFQGNSAPDKSGLPSDRFSAERTGGSVSTLTIQRTQQEDSAVYLCASTTTSGAYEQYFGPGTRLTVT.

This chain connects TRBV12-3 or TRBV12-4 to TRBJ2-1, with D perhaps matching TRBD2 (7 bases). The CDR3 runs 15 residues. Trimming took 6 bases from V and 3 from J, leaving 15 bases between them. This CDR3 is CASRETGGRYNEQFF. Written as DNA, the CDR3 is TGTGCCAGCAGGGAAACGGGGGGCCGCTACAATGAGCAGTTCTTC.

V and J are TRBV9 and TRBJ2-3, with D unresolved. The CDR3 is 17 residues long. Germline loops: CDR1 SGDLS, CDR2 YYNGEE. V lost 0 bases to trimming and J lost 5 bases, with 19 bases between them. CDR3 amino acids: CASSVDVGSAYKDTQYF. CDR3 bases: TGTGCCAGCAGCGTAGATGTTGGGTCAGCTTACAAAGATACGCAGTATTTT. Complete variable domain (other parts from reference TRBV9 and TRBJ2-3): DSGVTQTPKHLITATGQRVTLRCSPRSGDLSVYWYQQSLDQGLQFLIQYYNGEERAKGNILERFSAQQFPDLHSELNLSSLELGDSALYFCASSVDVGSAYKDTQYFGPGTRLTVL.

The CDR3 bases are TGTGCCAGCAGTTCATCGGGGGACCAATATGGCTACACCTTC. Translated: CASSSSGDQYGYTF. The gene calls are TRBV12-3 or TRBV12-4 and TRBJ1-2; D possibly corresponds to TRBD1 (5 bases). Trimming removed 4 bases at V and 5 bases at J, with 14 bases between. The CDR3 totals 14 residues.